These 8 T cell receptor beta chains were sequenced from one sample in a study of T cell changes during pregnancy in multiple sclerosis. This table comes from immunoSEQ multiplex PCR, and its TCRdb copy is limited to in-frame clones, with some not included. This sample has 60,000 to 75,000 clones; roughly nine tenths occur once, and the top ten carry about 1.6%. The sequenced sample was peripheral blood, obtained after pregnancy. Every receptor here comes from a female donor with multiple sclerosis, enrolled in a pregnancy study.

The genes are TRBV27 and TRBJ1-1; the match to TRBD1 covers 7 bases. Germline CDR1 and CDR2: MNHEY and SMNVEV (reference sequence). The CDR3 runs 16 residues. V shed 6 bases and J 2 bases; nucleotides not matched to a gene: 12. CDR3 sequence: CASSLGTGQVNTEAFF. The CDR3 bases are TGTGCCAGCAGCTTGGGCACCGGACAGGTAAACACTGAAGCTTTCTTT.

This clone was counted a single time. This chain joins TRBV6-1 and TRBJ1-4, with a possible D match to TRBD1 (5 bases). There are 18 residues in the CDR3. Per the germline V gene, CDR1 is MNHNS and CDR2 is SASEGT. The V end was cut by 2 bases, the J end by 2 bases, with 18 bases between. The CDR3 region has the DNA TGTGCCAGCAGTGAACTGCCCAGGGCTACCGACACTAATGAAAAACTGTTTTTT. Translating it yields CASSELPRATDTNEKLFF.

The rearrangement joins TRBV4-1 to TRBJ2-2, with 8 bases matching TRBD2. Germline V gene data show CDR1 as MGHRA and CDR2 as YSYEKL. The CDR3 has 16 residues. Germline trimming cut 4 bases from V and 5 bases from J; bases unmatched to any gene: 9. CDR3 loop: CASSPSEAGGTGELFF. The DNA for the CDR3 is TGCGCCAGCAGCCCCTCGGAGGCGGGAGGTACCGGGGAGCTGTTTTTT.

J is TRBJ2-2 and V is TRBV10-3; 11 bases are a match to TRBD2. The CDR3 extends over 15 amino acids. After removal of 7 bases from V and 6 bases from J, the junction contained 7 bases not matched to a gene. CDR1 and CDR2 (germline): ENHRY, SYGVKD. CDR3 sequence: CAITPGLAESGELFF. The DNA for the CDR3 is TGTGCCATCACCCCGGGACTAGCGGAGTCCGGGGAGCTGTTTTTT.

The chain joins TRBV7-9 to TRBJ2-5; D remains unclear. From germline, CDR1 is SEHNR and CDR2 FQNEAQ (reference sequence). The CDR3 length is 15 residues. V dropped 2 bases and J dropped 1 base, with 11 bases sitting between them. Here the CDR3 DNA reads TGTGCCAGCAGCTTAACCCCCCCAGTCCAAGAGACCCAGTACTTC. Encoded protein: CASSLTPPVQETQYF.

The CDR3 sequence: CASSLGGGPGTHRYGYTF. The CDR3 coding sequence is TGTGCCAGCAGCTTGGGGGGTGGACCCGGGACTCACAGGTATGGCTACACCTTC. This chain uses TRBV7-9 with TRBJ1-2; D may be TRBD1 (5 bases). This CDR3 region has 18 residues. Deletions cut 3 bases from V and 5 bases from J, with 25 bases between. The germline CDR1 and CDR2 sequences are SEHNR and FQNEAQ (reference sequence).

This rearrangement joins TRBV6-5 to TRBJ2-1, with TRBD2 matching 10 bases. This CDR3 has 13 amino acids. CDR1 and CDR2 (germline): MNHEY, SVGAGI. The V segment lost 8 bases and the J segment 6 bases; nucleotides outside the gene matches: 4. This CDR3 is CASLAGAGNEQFF. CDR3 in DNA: TGTGCCAGCCTAGCGGGAGCGGGCAATGAGCAGTTCTTC.

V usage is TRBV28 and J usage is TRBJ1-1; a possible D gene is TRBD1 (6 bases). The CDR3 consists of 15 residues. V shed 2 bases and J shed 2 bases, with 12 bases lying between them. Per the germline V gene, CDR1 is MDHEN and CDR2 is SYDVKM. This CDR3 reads CASSLPTGGNTEAFF. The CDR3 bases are TGTGCCAGCAGTTTACCGACAGGTGGTAACACTGAAGCTTTCTTT.